This passage covers 30 T cell receptor beta chains from one sample sequenced in a study of blood T cells in healthy people across ages. Primers used in a second PCR of about 7 to 12 cycles were a sample-barcoded 5' primer and a J-beta primer mix. TCRdb independently ran MiXCR on the 5' RACE reads; one entry per CDR3 protein. The sample includes approximately 1,700,000 distinct CDR3 sequences, around 42% of them seen just once. The sequenced sample was blood. The receptors stem from a human donor in good health.

The chain joins TRBV25-1 to TRBJ1-6; possible D gene TRBD1, 6 bases. V was shortened by 5 bases and J by 2 bases, with 13 bases between the two germline ends. Germline V gene lookup returns CDR1 MGHDK and CDR2 SYGVNS. This CDR3 has 16 amino acids. In nucleotides, the CDR3 is TGTGCCAGCAGTATTCGGACAGCGACCTATAATTCACCCCTCCACTTT. Protein: CASSIRTATYNSPLHF.

The CDR3 sequence: CASRPSPGTGDTDTQYF. The CDR3, as DNA: TGTGCCAGCCGCCCGAGCCCGGGGACAGGTGACACAGATACGCAGTATTTT. This rearrangement joins TRBV12-3 or TRBV12-4 to TRBJ2-3; 8 nucleotides agree with TRBD1. The CDR3 has 17 amino acids. Germline trimming cut 8 bases from V and 2 bases from J; bases unmatched to any gene: 15.

The chain employs TRBV7-2 and TRBJ2-2; 9 nucleotides line up with TRBD2. Germline V lookup: CDR1 SGHTA, CDR2 FQGNSA. The CDR3 totals 16 residues. With V trimmed by 4 bases and J by 1 base, 4 bases remained unmatched. The CDR3 DNA reads as TGTGCCAGCAGCTATGCGGGGGGGATGAACACCGGGGAGCTGTTTTTT. Protein product: CASSYAGGMNTGELFF.

This clonotype was counted between two and nine times. Sequence at one end of the junction differs from germline and may be a read error. The rearrangement joins TRBV7-6 to TRBJ1-1; a possible D gene is TRBD1 (6 bases). Germline V gene data show CDR1 as SGHVS and CDR2 as FNYEAQ. The CDR3 runs 15 residues. The chain's CDR3 is CAGSPTRGADTEAFF. CDR3 DNA: TGTGCCGGCAGCCCCACCCGGGGGGCGGACACTGAAGCTTTCTTT.

The chain links TRBV5-6 to TRBJ2-4, with D perhaps TRBD1 (5 bases). The CDR3 has 16 residues. The germline V gene encodes CDR1 SGHDT and CDR2 YYEEEE. With 1 base removed from V and 0 bases from J, the gap between germline ends came to 11 bases. CDR3 sequence: CASSLLDNLAKNIQYF. The DNA of the CDR3 is TGTGCCAGCAGCTTGCTGGACAACCTAGCCAAAAACATTCAGTACTTC.

The V gene is TRBV4-3, the J gene TRBJ2-2; 7 bases match TRBD1. The CDR3 spans 18 residues. V was clipped by 4 bases and J by 4 bases; unmatched bases: 15. Germline loops: CDR1 LGHNA, CDR2 YSLEER. DNA of the CDR3: TGCGCCAGCAGCCCGCGCGAGGGGGCACAATGGGGCACCGGGGAGCTGTTTTTT. Its translation: CASSPREGAQWGTGELFF.

This clonotype was observed many times. The rearrangement links TRBV24-1 to TRBJ2-3, with a weak D call TRBD2 (6 bases). The CDR3 runs to 17 residues. From germline, CDR1 is KGHDR and CDR2 SFDVKD. Between the trimmed V and J ends, which lost 5 bases and 0 bases, there was a span of 17 bases. The CDR3 coding sequence is TGTGCCACCAGTGGGAGGTCGGGGGTATATAGCACAGATACGCAGTATTTT. Its protein is CATSGRSGVYSTDTQYF.

The gene calls are TRBV6-2 or TRBV6-3 and TRBJ2-1, with 13 bases identical to TRBD2. Trimming removed 9 bases from V and 6 bases from J; junction bases left unmatched: 8. Germline lookup yields CDR1 MNHEY and CDR2 SVGEGT. This CDR3 comprises 15 residues. The CDR3 coding sequence is TGTGCCAGTAGGATCGGACTAGCGGGGGCCAATGAGCAGTTCTTC. It translates to CASRIGLAGANEQFF.

This chain connects TRBV27 to TRBJ2-5, with 9 bases lining up with TRBD1. CDR3 size: 13 residues. Germline V CDR1 and CDR2: MNHEY, SMNVEV (reference sequence). After removal of 10 bases from V and 7 bases from J, the junction contained 10 bases not matched to a gene. CDR3 sequence (DNA): TGTGCCACCAGACCGGACAGGGGAGTGACCCAGTACTTC. Amino acids: CATRPDRGVTQYF.

This clonotype turned up a few times. This chain uses TRBV12-3 or TRBV12-4 with TRBJ2-7; 8 nucleotides line up with TRBD2. The CDR3 consists of 15 residues. Trimming removed 1 base from V and 4 bases from J; junction bases left unmatched: 6. This CDR3 reads CASSLVHAGGYEQYF. Here the CDR3 DNA reads TGTGCCAGCAGTTTAGTGCACGCGGGGGGTTACGAGCAGTACTTC.

The rearrangement links TRBV5-1 to TRBJ2-1, with D perhaps TRBD2 (5 bases). The V end lost 5 bases, the J end lost 5 bases, and 11 bases lay between the germline ends. Germline V gene data show CDR1 as SGHRS and CDR2 as YFSETQ. The CDR3 has 13 residues. The CDR3 protein is CASRGDENNEQFF. Written as DNA, the CDR3 is TGCGCCAGCAGGGGAGATGAAAACAATGAGCAGTTCTTC. Drawing the rest from reference TRBV5-1 and TRBJ2-1, the complete variable domain is KAGVTQTPRYLIKTRGQQVTLSCSPISGHRSVSWYQQTPGQGLQFLFEYFSETQRNKGNFPGRFSGRQFSNSRSEMNVSTLELGDSALYLCASRGDENNEQFFGPGTRLTVL.

The gene calls are TRBV29-1 and TRBJ1-5, with D hard to call. Germline CDR1 is SQVTM and CDR2 is ANQGSEA. V gave up 7 bases and J gave up 4 bases, with 14 bases separating them. This CDR3 spans 13 amino acids. The CDR3 DNA sequence: TGCAGCGCTCTAGGTCAGGCTAATCAGCCCCAGCATTTT. It specifies CSALGQANQPQHF.

The V and J genes are TRBV20-1 and TRBJ2-1, with TRBD2 identical over 10 bases. Germline V CDR1 and CDR2: DFQATT, SNEGSKA (reference sequence). V shed 4 bases, J shed 0 bases, and the junction held 12 bases outside the gene matches. The CDR3 covers 18 residues. The CDR3 nucleotides read TGCAGTGCTACGCCCCTAGCGGGGGAATCGAGCTCCTACAATGAGCAGTTCTTC. As protein: CSATPLAGESSSYNEQFF.

This clonotype was recorded a few times. This chain uses TRBV27 with TRBJ1-1; D call uncertain. V was pared by 4 bases and J by 7 bases, with 19 bases between. CDR3 length: 15 residues. Germline CDR1 and CDR2: MNHEY and SMNVEV (reference sequence). CDR3 in DNA: TGTGCCAGCAGTTACGGATTCGACGGGTCCGGTGAAGCTTTCTTT. Translation: CASSYGFDGSGEAFF.

This rearrangement joins TRBV5-6 to TRBJ1-5; 8 nucleotides line up with TRBD1. The CDR3 loop spans 18 amino acids. The germline V gene encodes CDR1 SGHDT and CDR2 YYEEEE. J gave up 4 bases and V 3 bases, and 15 bases lay outside the gene matches. CDR3 sequence: CASSSLKSGGGLNQPQHF. The CDR3 bases are TGTGCCAGCAGCTCCTTAAAATCAGGGGGCGGACTAAATCAGCCCCAGCATTTT.

V usage is TRBV20-1 and J usage is TRBJ1-2; D may be TRBD1 (5 bases). This CDR3 region has 15 residues. Per germline, CDR1 DFQATT and CDR2 SNEGSKA (reference sequence). Deletions cut 2 bases from V and 3 bases from J, with 16 bases between. The CDR3 is CSARTGDRGDYGYTF. CDR3 nucleotide sequence: TGCAGTGCTAGAACCGGCGACAGAGGGGACTATGGCTACACCTTC.

The chain is built from TRBV4-1 and TRBJ1-5, with a weak D call TRBD1 (5 bases). There are 16 residues in the CDR3. The ends were cut back, 2 bases at V and 2 bases at J, with 13 bases in the middle. Germline V gives CDR1 MGHRA, CDR2 YSYEKL. The CDR3 DNA is TGCGCCAGCAGCCAAAGAGCGGGGCTTGGCAATCAGCCCCAGCATTTT. Its protein product is CASSQRAGLGNQPQHF.

Only a few counts were recorded for this clonotype. The chain joins TRBV6-2 or TRBV6-3 to TRBJ2-3, with D perhaps assigned TRBD1 or TRBD2 (5 bases each). Trimming took 7 bases from V and 2 from J, leaving 13 bases between them. Germline assignment: CDR1 MNHEY and CDR2 SVGEGT. CDR3 length: 14 residues. The CDR3 nucleotides read TGTGCCAGCATAACTAGGGGCTTCACAGATACGCAGTATTTT. The encoded protein is CASITRGFTDTQYF.

Here the CDR3 reads CASSSGGTGIYEQYF. The CDR3, as DNA: TGTGCCAGCAGCTCCGGTGGGACAGGGATCTACGAGCAGTACTTC. The chain combines TRBV12-3 or TRBV12-4 with TRBJ2-7, with 9 bases aligning to TRBD1. J gave up 3 bases and V 6 bases, and 9 bases lay outside the gene matches. This CDR3 spans 15 amino acids.

Of note for this clonotype: At one end the junction does not follow the germline gene, possibly because of a read error. This chain uses TRBV2 with TRBJ2-3; TRBD2 aligns across 7 bases. The germline CDR1 and CDR2 sequences are SNHLY and FYNNEI. CDR3 size: 16 residues. Here the CDR3 DNA reads TGTGCCGGCAGTTCGTCGACTAGCCCCAGCACAGATACGCAGTATTTT. It is translated as CAGSSSTSPSTDTQYF.

V and J are TRBV6-5 and TRBJ2-1; 10 positions agree with TRBD2. This CDR3 comprises 14 residues. The germline V gene encodes CDR1 MNHEY and CDR2 SVGAGI. V lost 4 bases and J lost 12; bases outside the gene matches: 9. The CDR3 DNA reads TGTGCCAGCAGTTCGGGCCTAGCGGGGGCCCCGCAGTTCTTC. Translated: CASSSGLAGAPQFF.

This rearrangement joins TRBV20-1 to TRBJ2-1, with TRBD1 as a possible D gene (6 bases). Germline-derived CDR1 and CDR2 are DFQATT and SNEGSKA (reference sequence). V was clipped by 6 bases and J by 3 bases, with 15 bases between them. CDR3 length: 14 residues. The CDR3 region is CSAVGASYYNEQFF. CDR3 bases: TGCAGTGCAGTGGGGGCTAGCTACTACAATGAGCAGTTCTTC.

This sequence joins TRBV7-2 and TRBJ1-1; D remains unclear. The CDR3 extends over 14 amino acids. In germline, CDR1 is SGHTA, CDR2 FQGNSA. Trimming removed 5 bases at V and 0 bases at J, with 10 bases between. The CDR3 nucleotides are TGTGCCAGCAGCACAAAACCAATGAACACTGAAGCTTTCTTT. Residues: CASSTKPMNTEAFF.

The chain combines TRBV27 with TRBJ2-1; possible D gene TRBD2, 6 bases. The V gene lost 2 bases and the J gene lost 1 base, with 12 bases spanning the gap. The germline V gene encodes CDR1 MNHEY and CDR2 SMNVEV (reference sequence). The CDR3 has 16 residues. CDR3 bases: TGTGCCAGCAGTTTAGTACTCGGGGGATCCTACAATGAGCAGTTCTTC. Its translation: CASSLVLGGSYNEQFF.

J is TRBJ2-7 and V is TRBV4-2; D call uncertain. This CDR3 is 13 amino acids long. The V end lost 1 base, the J end lost 4 bases, and 8 bases lay between the germline ends. The germline CDR1 and CDR2 sequences are LGHNA and YNFKEQ. The CDR3 DNA reads as TGTGCCAGCAGCCAAGGCCTGATGTACGAGCAGTACTTC. Translating it yields CASSQGLMYEQYF.

In its sample, this clonotype was seen once. The chain combines TRBV20-1 with TRBJ1-2, with D hard to call. The germline V gene has CDR1 DFQATT and CDR2 SNEGSKA (reference sequence). V was cut by 4 bases and J by 7 bases, with 7 bases left in between. The CDR3 consists of 10 residues. CDR3 sequence reads: CSAKDRGYTF. CDR3 nucleotides: TGCAGTGCTAAGGACCGTGGCTACACCTTC.

Of note for this clonotype: At one end, the junction sequence differs from germline, possibly due to a read error. The J gene is TRBJ2-7, the V gene TRBV4-2, with unresolved D. Germline V lookup: CDR1 LGHNA, CDR2 YNFKEQ. CDR3 size: 13 residues. The CDR3 DNA reads as TGTGTCAGCAGCCACTACGGACCCTACGAGCAGTACTTC. Translated: CVSSHYGPYEQYF.

In its sample, this clonotype was seen a few times. The chain combines TRBV29-1 with TRBJ2-1; D gene unclear. Germline values: CDR1 SQVTM, CDR2 ANQGSEA. V dropped 3 bases and J dropped 4 bases, with 13 bases sitting between them. The CDR3 contains 14 residues. This CDR3 reads CSVDSFIGYNEQFF. CDR3 nucleotides: TGCAGCGTTGATTCCTTTATCGGTTACAATGAGCAGTTCTTC.

The chain recombines TRBV2 with TRBJ2-1; 9 bases map to TRBD1. Germline CDR1 and CDR2: SNHLY and FYNNEI. The trim removed 6 bases at V and 2 bases at J, leaving 5 bases unmatched. The CDR3 sequence is 15 residues long. The chain's CDR3 is CASRAGQGTYNEQFF. DNA for the CDR3: TGTGCCAGCAGAGCTGGACAGGGGACCTACAATGAGCAGTTCTTC. The whole variable domain, remainder taken from reference TRBV2 and TRBJ2-1, is EPEVTQTPSHQVTQMGQEVILRCVPISNHLYFYWYRQILGQKVEFLVSFYNNEISEKSEIFDDQFSVERPDGSNFTLKIRSTKLEDSAMYFCASRAGQGTYNEQFFGPGTRLTVL.

J is TRBJ1-5 and V is TRBV4-2; 7 bases are a match to TRBD1. This CDR3 comprises 16 residues. The trim removed 5 bases at V and 3 bases at J, leaving 10 bases unmatched. Germline V lookup: CDR1 LGHNA, CDR2 YNFKEQ. The CDR3 bases are TGTGCCAGCAGCTCCAGGGACAGAAAACACAATCAGCCCCAGCATTTT. Translated, it gives CASSSRDRKHNQPQHF.